This TCR beta chain comes out of a study of blood T cell repertoires in COVID-19. Study information: From T cells, B-cell-depleted T cells, or PBMCs came the material, which was cDNA or gDNA.

Measured with immunoSEQ multiplex PCR; TCRdb has only the in-frame clones, and not every one. The profile shows some 90,000 clones, approximately 80% of them singletons. The clonotype comes from a human donor in a cohort sampled during active COVID-19. Sequencing was carried out using peripheral blood.

The CDR3 reads CAISGPLGGYNEQFF. In DNA, the CDR3 is TGTGCCATCAGTGGTCCCCTGGGGGGCTACAATGAGCAGTTCTTC. This chain connects TRBV10-3 to TRBJ2-1; D perhaps matches TRBD2 (6 bases). CDR1 is ENHRY and CDR2 is SYGVKD in the germline V gene. Trimming shortened V by 4 bases and J by 3 bases, and 13 bases separated the two germline ends. This CDR3 contains 15 residues.